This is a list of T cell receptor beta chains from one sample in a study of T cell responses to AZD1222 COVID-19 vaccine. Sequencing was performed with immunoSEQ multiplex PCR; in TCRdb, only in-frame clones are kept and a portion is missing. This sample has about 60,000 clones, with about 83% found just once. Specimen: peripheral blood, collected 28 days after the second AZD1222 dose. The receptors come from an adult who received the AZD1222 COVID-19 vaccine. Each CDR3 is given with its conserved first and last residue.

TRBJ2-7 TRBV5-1 CASSFIPSSYEQYF
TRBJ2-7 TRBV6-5 CASSYSSAAGHEQYF
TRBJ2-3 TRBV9 CASSARWVPVEGTQYF
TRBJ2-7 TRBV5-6 CASSLVSSYEQYF
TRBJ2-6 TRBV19 CASSIDSAQRSGANVLTF
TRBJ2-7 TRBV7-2 CASSQGQAPNEQYF
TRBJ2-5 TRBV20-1 CSASGQGETQYF
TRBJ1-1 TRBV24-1 CATSDGSGYNTEAFF
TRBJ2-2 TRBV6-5 CASSYARDTGELFF
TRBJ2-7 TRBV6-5 CASSSPYRAPYEQYF
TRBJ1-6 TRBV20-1 CSASPRGNSPLHF
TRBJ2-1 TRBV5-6 CASSPGQGPGFGQFF
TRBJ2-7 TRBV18 CASSPQSGEPNEQYF
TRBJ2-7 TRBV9 CASSGEGWGEQYF
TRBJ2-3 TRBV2 CASSDDGAYTQYF
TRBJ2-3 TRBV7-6 CASSLAAGGESDTQYF
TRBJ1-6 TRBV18 CASSPGSGIGSPLHF
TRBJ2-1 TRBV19 CASRGRGLENEQFF
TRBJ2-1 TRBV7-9 CASSYFSGSGYNEQFF
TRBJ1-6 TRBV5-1 CASSLEGQANSPLHF
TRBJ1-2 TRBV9 CASSVGGYGYTF
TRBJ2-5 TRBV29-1 CSVEKGIQETQYF
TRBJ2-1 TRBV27 CASSFDRNNEQFF
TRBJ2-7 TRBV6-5 CASTWTGLSYEQYF
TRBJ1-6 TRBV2 CASSERQGQNSPLHF
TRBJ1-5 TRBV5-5 CASSETPGENQPQHF
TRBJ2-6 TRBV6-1 CASSEWGSGANVLTF
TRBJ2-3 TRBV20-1 CSARLGDTQYF
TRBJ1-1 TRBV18 CASSLTRTGLMNTEAFF
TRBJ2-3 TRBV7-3 CASSLNSGGRTDTQYF
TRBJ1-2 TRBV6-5 CASRFPQAIYGYTF
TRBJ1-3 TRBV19 CACDRGSGNTIYF
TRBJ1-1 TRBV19 CASSQGVARGEAFF
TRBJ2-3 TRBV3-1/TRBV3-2 CASSSPVDTQYF
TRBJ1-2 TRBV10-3 CAISESKGATNYGYTF
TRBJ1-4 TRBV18 CASSPQDRVGEKLFF
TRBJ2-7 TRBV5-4 CASSLDGRLYEQYF
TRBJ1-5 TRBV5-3 CARSSKTTGQGYNQPQHF
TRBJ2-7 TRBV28 CASRLYDRGPSYEQYF
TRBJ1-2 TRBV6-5 CASKYGQGSGGYTF
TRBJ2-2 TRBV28 CASSPSWGMGTGELFF
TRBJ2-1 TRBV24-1 CATSGTKGATAYNEQFF
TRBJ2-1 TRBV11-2 CASRGTWQEQFF
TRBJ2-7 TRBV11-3 CASSLDRTGLSYEQYF
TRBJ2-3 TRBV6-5 CASTVLAGGTDTQYF
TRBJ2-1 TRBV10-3 CAISANPGQGYNEQFF
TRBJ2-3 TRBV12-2 CASRARSGTGDGGSDTQYF
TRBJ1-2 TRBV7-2 CASSLGGTGGGNYGYTF
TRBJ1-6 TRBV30 CAWSQGVNSPLHF
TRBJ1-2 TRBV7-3 CASSLGPGQGDGYTF
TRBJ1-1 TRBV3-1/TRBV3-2 CASSSGPPTEAFF
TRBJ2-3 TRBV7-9 CASSLSRVADTQYF
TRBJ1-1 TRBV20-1 CSASGGVGTEAFF
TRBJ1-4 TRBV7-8 CASSLTGASKLFF
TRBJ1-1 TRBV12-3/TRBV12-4 CASSLMVNTEAFF
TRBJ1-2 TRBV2 CASSEASGRNYGYTF
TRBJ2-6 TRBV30 CAWTPWSGDLFAGANVLTF
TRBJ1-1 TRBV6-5 CASSHPPGNTEAFF
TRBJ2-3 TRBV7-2 CASSPNTDTQYF
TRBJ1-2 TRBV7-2 CASSTNPGTDGYTF